One sample yielded the 7 T cell receptor beta chains listed below, sequenced in a study of blood T cell repertoires in COVID-19. The assay was immunoSEQ multiplex PCR, and TCRdb's table has in-frame clones only and misses some. The sample contains about 280,000 clones, roughly 80% of which appear only once. The material sequenced was PBMCs or T cells enriched from blood (not recorded which). All receptors derive from a middle-aged man who had been exposed to COVID-19.

The rearrangement uses TRBV2 and TRBJ1-1; 7 bases are a match to TRBD1. Trimming removed 6 bases from V and 1 base from J; junction bases left unmatched: 5. Germline CDR1 SNHLY, CDR2 FYNNEI. This CDR3 region has 14 residues. CDR3 nucleotide sequence: TGTGCCAGCAGGACCAGGACAGGGAACACTGAAGCTTTCTTT. Translating it yields CASRTRTGNTEAFF.

This chain uses TRBV3-1 (or the pseudogene TRBV3-2) with TRBJ2-2; TRBD2 agrees at 10 bases. V gave up 0 bases and J gave up 8 bases; unmatched junction bases: 12. This CDR3 spans 18 amino acids. The germline CDR1 and CDR2 sequences are LGHDT and YNNKEL (reference sequence). The CDR3 DNA reads as TGTGCCAGCAGCCAAGATGTACGAGCGGGAGGGCCTGCTGGGGAGCTGTTTTTT. This translates into CASSQDVRAGGPAGELFF.

The V and J genes are TRBV5-6 and TRBJ2-3; D not resolved. This CDR3 is 11 amino acids long. The V gene lost 6 bases and the J gene lost 5 bases, with 7 bases spanning the gap. CDR1 SGHDT and CDR2 YYEEEE come from the germline V gene. CDR3 nucleotide sequence: TGTGCCAGCACCTTCCGAGATACGCAGTATTTT. It codes for CASTFRDTQYF.

This chain joins TRBV7-2 and TRBJ2-1; D gene unclear. The CDR3 is made up of 15 amino acids. V lost 1 base and J 6 bases, leaving 13 bases between the germline ends. Germline lookup yields CDR1 SGHTA and CDR2 FQGNSA. Written as DNA, the CDR3 is TGTGCCAGCAGCTTAGGAGGTTATAAGGCCAATGAGCAGTTCTTC. Its translation is CASSLGGYKANEQFF.

In the case of this clone: This same CDR3 is encoded by further DNA sequences in the sample. V gene TRBV5-1 combines with J gene TRBJ2-7; 8 positions agree with TRBD1. Per germline, CDR1 SGHRS and CDR2 YFSETQ. This CDR3 spans 13 amino acids. With 0 bases clipped from V and 6 bases from J, the junction kept 2 bases outside the gene matches. The CDR3 reads CASSLGDRGEQYF. The CDR3 region has the DNA TGCGCCAGCAGCTTGGGTGACAGGGGCGAGCAGTACTTC.

The V and J genes are TRBV28 and TRBJ2-5; maybe TRBD1 (6 bases). Per germline, CDR1 MDHEN and CDR2 SYDVKM. CDR3 length: 14 amino acids. The V gene lost 2 bases and the J gene lost 3 bases, with 10 bases spanning the gap. CDR3 loop: CASSLPDRKETQYF. Here the CDR3 DNA reads TGTGCCAGCAGTTTACCGGACAGAAAAGAGACCCAGTACTTC. Together with reference TRBV28 and TRBJ2-5, the CDR3 gives the full variable domain: DVKVTQSSRYLVKRTGEKVFLECVQDMDHENMFWYRQDPGLGLRLIYFSYDVKMKEKGDIPEGYSVSREKKERFSLILESASTNQTSMYLCASSLPDRKETQYFGPGTRLLVL.

The gene calls are TRBV6-5 and TRBJ1-6, with TRBD1 matching over 8 bases. Germline values: CDR1 MNHEY, CDR2 SVGAGI. V gave up 10 bases and J gave up 10 bases; unmatched junction bases: 9. The CDR3 runs to 13 residues. The CDR3 bases are TGTGCCACCACGGACAGGGCCCGCTCACCCCTCCACTTT. This translates into CATTDRARSPLHF.